This T cell receptor beta chain was sequenced in a study of Ad26.COV2.S vaccination and SARS-CoV-2 variants. Described treatment: 15 to 20 received Ad26.COV2.S at low or high dose, single or two shots; several received placebo; per-sample allocation not given. The study sampled participants on day 63 after the first vaccine or placebo injection. This CDR3 is built from 13 residues. With 5 bases removed from V and 5 bases from J, the gap between germline ends came to 10 bases. CDR1 and CDR2 from the germline V gene are SGHTA and FQGTGA. Assay used: immunoSEQ multiplex PCR; TCRdb lists only in-frame clones, some missing. The sample lists some 480,000 clones, 87% occurring once. This clone was picked up a small number of times.

V usage is TRBV7-3 and J usage is TRBJ2-1; a weak D match, TRBD1 (5 bases). Sequencing was performed on peripheral blood, taken in a trial of Ad26.COV2.S vaccine versus placebo. This clonotype was obtained from a person aged 18-60 years who received the Ad26.COV2.S COVID-19 vaccine or a placebo. The CDR3 DNA sequence: TGTGCCAGCAGCCCCGACAGAAACAATGAGCAGTTCTTC. Translating it yields CASSPDRNNEQFF.